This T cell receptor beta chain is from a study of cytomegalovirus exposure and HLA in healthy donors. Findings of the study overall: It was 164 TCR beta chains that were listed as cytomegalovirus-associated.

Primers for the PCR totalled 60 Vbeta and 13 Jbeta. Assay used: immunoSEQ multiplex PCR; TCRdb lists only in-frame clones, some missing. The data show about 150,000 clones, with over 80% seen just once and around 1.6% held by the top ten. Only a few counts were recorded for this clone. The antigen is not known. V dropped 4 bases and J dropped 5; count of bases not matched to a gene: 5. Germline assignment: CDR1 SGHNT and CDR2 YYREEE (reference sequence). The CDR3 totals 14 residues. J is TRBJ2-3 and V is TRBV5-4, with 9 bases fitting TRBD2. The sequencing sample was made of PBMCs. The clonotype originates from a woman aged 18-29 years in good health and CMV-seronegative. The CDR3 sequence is CASSVLAGLDTQYF. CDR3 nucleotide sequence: TGTGCCAGCAGCGTCCTAGCGGGGCTAGATACGCAGTATTTT.